The present T cell receptor beta chain was sequenced within a study of OX40 agonist ivuxolimab in advanced cancers. Turning to the study itself: Under the entry rules, prior anti-PD-1, anti-PD-L1 or anti-CTLA-4 therapy was allowed, and roughly 41% had some.

Clones were sequenced by immunoSEQ multiplex PCR, and TCRdb holds only the in-frame ones, with some missing. The sample carries roughly 50,000 clones, over 70% recorded once. Study observations and caveats: Low normalized T-cell clonal expansion was additionally recorded for some nonresponders.

Details on this clone: As yet, its antigen is unknown.

With 0 bases removed from V and 1 base from J, the gap between germline ends came to 7 bases. The CDR3 is 14 amino acids. Looked up from germline, CDR1 is SGHRS and CDR2 is YFSETQ. This TCR was recovered from an adult with an advanced solid tumor such as melanoma, head and neck, liver or kidney cancer. The sequencing used CD4+ or CD8+ T cells sorted from blood, collected in a trial of the OX40 agonist ivuxolimab. The chain carries TRBV5-1 and TRBJ2-5; D is uncertain. The CDR3 nucleotides are TGCGCCAGCAGCTTGGTTGGGTCCCAAGAGACCCAGTACTTC. As protein: CASSLVGSQETQYF.